A single sample gave rise to the 7 T cell receptor beta chains below, sequenced in a study of patients and donors after allogeneic stem cell transplantation. TCRdb analysed the RT-PCR reads with MiXCR anew, one entry per CDR3 protein. The table records some 960,000 distinct CDR3 sequences, over 15% of them present only once. The sequenced sample consisted of blood, either unsorted or a sorted T cell fraction (not recorded which). All receptors come from a human donor who was either an allogeneic HSCT recipient or a stem cell or donor lymphocyte infusion donor (not recorded which). It is not recorded whose cells these are; they may come from a transplant donor.

The chain couples TRBV5-6 to TRBJ2-1; TRBD2 aligns across 8 bases. The germline V gene encodes CDR1 SGHDT and CDR2 YYEEEE. The CDR3 is made up of 16 amino acids. Trimming cost V 4 bases and J 7 bases; bases outside gene matches: 13. DNA of the CDR3: TGTGCCAGCAGCAACCCCTTAGAAGCGGGAGAGAATGAGCAGTTCTTC. Amino acid sequence: CASSNPLEAGENEQFF.

This clonotype was observed a few times. The chain uses TRBV7-9 and TRBJ2-3; 11 bases are a match to TRBD2. This CDR3 comprises 17 residues. J lost 5 bases, V lost 1 base, and 8 bases had no gene match. CDR1 SEHNR and CDR2 FQNEAQ come from the germline V gene (reference sequence). In nucleotides, the CDR3 is TGTGCCAGCAGCTTAGGTCAACTAGCGGGAGCCCGAGATACGCAGTATTTT. Translated, it gives CASSLGQLAGARDTQYF.

CDR3 region: CASSFRGQGVNNEQFF. The CDR3 DNA sequence: TGTGCCAGCAGTTTTCGGGGACAGGGGGTAAACAATGAGCAGTTCTTC. V is TRBV12-3 or TRBV12-4 and J is TRBJ2-1, with TRBD1 matching 11 bases. The J segment lost 5 bases and the V segment lost 3 bases, leaving 6 bases of the junction unmatched. The CDR3 runs 16 residues.

The J gene is TRBJ1-1, the V gene TRBV6-4; 10 bases fit TRBD1. Germline trimming cut 0 bases from V and 11 bases from J; bases unmatched to any gene: 15. The CDR3 sequence is 17 residues long. CDR1 is MRHNA, CDR2 SNTAGT, per germline. The CDR3 nucleotides are TGTGCCAGCAGTGACTCCGGGACAGGGGCCTTCCCGAAGTCGGCTTTCTTT. As protein: CASSDSGTGAFPKSAFF.

This clonotype showed up just a few times. The chain combines TRBV4-2 with TRBJ2-1; D not certain. CDR1 is LGHNA and CDR2 is YNFKEQ in the germline V gene. V lost 0 bases, J lost 5 bases, and 8 bases lay in between. The CDR3 loop spans 14 amino acids. Here the CDR3 reads CASSQDRRNNEQFF. The CDR3 bases are TGTGCCAGCAGCCAAGATCGAAGAAACAATGAGCAGTTCTTC.

This rearrangement joins TRBV21-1 to TRBJ2-3; the D call TRBD2 from the table was never checked on the DNA. TRBV21-1 is labeled a pseudogene. This CDR3 comprises 16 residues. CDR3 sequence (DNA): TGTGCCAGCAGCAAAGAATCCCTAGCGGTCTCAGATACGCAGTATTTT. Encoded protein: CASSKESLAVSDTQYF.

This clonotype came up a few times. The chain is built from TRBV3-1 and TRBJ2-5; 8 bases are shared with TRBD2. The J segment lost 0 bases and the V segment lost 7 bases, leaving 10 bases of the junction unmatched. CDR3 size: 16 residues. From germline, CDR1 is LGHDT and CDR2 YNNKEL (reference sequence). CDR3 sequence (DNA): TGTGCCAGCAAAAACAGCGGGGGCGCTTACCAAGAGACCCAGTACTTC. Residues: CASKNSGGAYQETQYF.